The 20 T cell receptor beta chains presented below share a single source sample, sequenced in a study of shared clonotypes between healthy human individuals. Generated by immunoSEQ multiplex PCR, the TCRdb table keeps only in-frame clones and is missing some. The table has about 2,500,000 clones, more than 80% seen once. Sequencing was done on a sample of naive CD4+ T cells sorted from blood. The subset was: CD45RA+ positively selected. The receptors originated from a man aged 18 to 29 in good health.

This clone was observed a single time. The junction differs from germline at one of its ends, possibly a read error. The chain combines TRBV7-8 with TRBJ2-1; TRBD1 agrees at 7 bases. Germline CDR1 SGHVS, CDR2 FQNEAQ. The CDR3 spans 15 residues. The CDR3 is CASSIDRVSYNGQFF. CDR3 in DNA: TGTGCCAGCAGCATCGACAGGGTCTCCTACAATGGGCAGTTCTTC.

V is TRBV5-6 and J is TRBJ1-4; weak D call: TRBD1 (5 bases). Trimming removed 4 bases at V and 8 bases at J, with 12 bases between. The length of the CDR3 is 13 residues. Germline lookup yields CDR1 SGHDT and CDR2 YYEEEE. The CDR3 DNA reads TGTGCCAGCAGCCCGGGGGTATTGGAAAAACTGTTTTTT. It encodes CASSPGVLEKLFF.

The rearrangement uses TRBV2 and TRBJ2-3; D is unresolved. The length of the CDR3 is 12 residues. Germline-derived CDR1 and CDR2 are SNHLY and FYNNEI. V dropped 6 bases and J dropped 6 bases, with 10 bases sitting between them. The CDR3 bases are TGTGCCAGCAGAGCAAATGCGGATACGCAGTATTTT. Amino acids: CASRANADTQYF.

This sequence joins TRBV5-8 and TRBJ2-3; possible D gene TRBD1, 5 bases. Between the trimmed V and J ends, which lost 1 base and 6 bases, there was a span of 12 bases. The CDR3 contains 14 residues. Germline V gives CDR1 SGHTS, CDR2 YDEGEE. In DNA, the CDR3 is TGTGCCAGCAGCTTGTCCAGGGCGACCGATACGCAGTATTTT. Its protein product is CASSLSRATDTQYF.

J is TRBJ2-7 and V is TRBV5-6; the D is unclear. The CDR3 is 13 amino acids. The V and J ends lost 4 bases and 5 bases respectively, with 13 bases between them. CDR1 is SGHDT, CDR2 YYEEEE, per germline. CDR3 sequence (DNA): TGTGCCAGCAGCCCCCCTTTAGCCGACGAGCAGTACTTC. This gives the protein CASSPPLADEQYF.

The V and J genes are TRBV7-9 and TRBJ2-7; possible D gene TRBD1, 6 bases. This CDR3 has 14 residues. Germline CDR1 is SEHNR and CDR2 is FQNEAQ (reference sequence). With 5 bases removed from V and 5 bases from J, the gap between germline ends came to 16 bases. The CDR3: CASSQQGPPNEQYF. The CDR3 DNA sequence: TGTGCCAGCAGCCAACAGGGACCGCCTAACGAGCAGTACTTC.

The chain joins TRBV7-6 to TRBJ2-2; D unresolved. This CDR3 has 13 residues. The germline V gene encodes CDR1 SGHVS and CDR2 FNYEAQ. Trimming removed 6 bases from V and 0 bases from J, with 5 bases in between. In nucleotides, the CDR3 is TGTGCCAGCAGTTCGGCGAACACCGGGGAGCTGTTTTTT. Amino acid sequence: CASSSANTGELFF.

The chain carries TRBV4-1 and TRBJ2-5; a possible D gene is TRBD2 (7 bases). The DNA end favors TRBJ2-7, so the J call may be wrong. CDR1 is MGHRA, CDR2 YSYEKL, per germline. The CDR3 sequence is 16 residues long. This CDR3 reads CASSQDGGGLTYEQYF. The CDR3 DNA is TGCGCCAGCAGCCAAGATGGCGGGGGCCTCACCTACGAGCAGTACTTC.

The rearrangement joins TRBV27 to TRBJ1-5, with unresolved D. This CDR3 comprises 15 residues. V gave up 0 bases and J gave up 3 bases, with 9 bases separating them. CDR1 MNHEY and CDR2 SMNVEV come from the germline V gene (reference sequence). CDR3 coding DNA: TGTGCCAGCAGTTTATCTGGGGTCCCCAATCAGCCCCAGCATTTT. Amino acids: CASSLSGVPNQPQHF.

V is TRBV7-2 and J is TRBJ2-1; D call uncertain. Germline values: CDR1 SGHTA, CDR2 FQGNSA. V was shortened by 4 bases and J by 2 bases, with 12 bases between the two germline ends. This CDR3 is 15 amino acids long. CDR3 amino acids: CASSSASGTYNEQFF. CDR3 coding DNA: TGTGCCAGCAGCTCAGCCTCCGGTACCTACAATGAGCAGTTCTTC.

As regards this clone: One end of the junction does not line up with germline, which may come from a read error. V usage is TRBV7-7 and J usage is TRBJ2-3; 7 bases are a match to TRBD2. From germline, CDR1 is SSHAT and CDR2 FNYEAQ (reference sequence). The CDR3 contains 15 residues. The CDR3 sequence is CASSPGGVGTDTQYF. CDR3 sequence (DNA): TGTGCTAGCAGCCCGGGGGGAGTTGGCACAGATACGCAGTATTTT.

A few counts support this clone. The rearrangement joins TRBV20-1 to TRBJ1-5, with a tentative D call TRBD1 (5 bases). The V and J ends lost 8 bases and 2 bases respectively, with 7 bases between them. The germline CDR1 and CDR2 sequences are DFQATT and SNEGSKA (reference sequence). The CDR3 sequence is 11 residues long. The CDR3 coding sequence is TGCAGTCTAGGGGGCAATCAGCCCCAGCATTTT. Its protein product is CSLGGNQPQHF.

This chain connects TRBV15 to TRBJ2-1; 7 nucleotides match TRBD2. The J segment lost 4 bases and the V segment lost 10 bases, leaving 10 bases of the junction unmatched. CDR1 and CDR2 from the germline V gene are LNHNV and YYDKDF (reference sequence). There are 14 residues in the CDR3. This chain's CDR3 is CAIHPGLSYNEQFF. In DNA, the CDR3 is TGTGCCATTCATCCGGGACTATCTTACAATGAGCAGTTCTTC. The entire variable domain, with the rest obtained from reference TRBV15 and TRBJ2-1, is as follows: DAMVIQNPRYQVTQFGKPVTLSCSQTLNHNVMYWYQQKSSQAPKLLFHYYDKDFNNEADTPDNFQSRRPNTSFCFLDIRSPGLGDTAMYLCAIHPGLSYNEQFFGPGTRLTVL.

Comment on this clone: This sample includes further DNA sequences coding for the same CDR3. The chain has TRBV2 and TRBJ2-5; D may be TRBD1 (6 bases). The length of the CDR3 is 13 residues. From germline, CDR1 is SNHLY and CDR2 FYNNEI. The V end lost 5 bases, the J end lost 2 bases, and 9 bases lay between the germline ends. CDR3 sequence reads: CASSLQGQETQYF. The DNA for the CDR3 is TGTGCCAGCAGTCTGCAGGGGCAAGAGACCCAGTACTTC.

This chain links TRBV10-3 with TRBJ2-5, with D possibly matching TRBD2 (5 bases). CDR1 and CDR2 (germline): ENHRY, SYGVKD. CDR3 length equals 14 residues. V dropped 4 bases and J dropped 5 bases, with 14 bases sitting between them. CDR3 protein: CAISGHGEWETQYF. The CDR3 nucleotides are TGTGCCATCAGTGGACACGGGGAGTGGGAGACCCAGTACTTC.

This CDR3 reads CASSLPRDGEKLFF. CDR3 sequence (DNA): TGTGCCAGCAGCTTACCCAGGGATGGGGAAAAACTGTTTTTT. V and J are TRBV7-9 and TRBJ1-4; D possibly corresponds to TRBD1 (5 bases). Germline assignment: CDR1 SEHNR and CDR2 FQNEAQ (reference sequence). This CDR3 is 14 amino acids long. V shed 2 bases and J shed 8 bases, with 12 bases lying between them.

V is TRBV4-1 and J is TRBJ2-5; 7 positions match TRBD1. The J call may not be correct, given that the DNA end is closer to TRBJ2-7. CDR1 MGHRA and CDR2 YSYEKL come from the germline V gene. CDR3 length equals 15 residues. Here the CDR3 reads CASSPPDRASYEQYF. CDR3 nucleotides: TGCGCCAGCAGCCCCCCCGACAGGGCTTCCTACGAGCAGTACTTC.

The V and J genes are TRBV2 and TRBJ2-7; TRBD2 aligns across 9 bases. This CDR3 has 13 residues. With 6 bases clipped from V and 4 bases from J, the junction kept 4 bases outside the gene matches. Per germline, CDR1 SNHLY and CDR2 FYNNEI. CDR3 sequence: CASRIAGEYEQYF. The DNA of the CDR3 is TGTGCCAGCAGAATAGCGGGAGAGTACGAGCAGTACTTC.

This chain connects TRBV28 to TRBJ1-2; unclear D gene. The CDR3 covers 14 residues. Germline V lookup: CDR1 MDHEN, CDR2 SYDVKM. The V gene lost 6 bases and the J gene lost 4 bases, with 15 bases spanning the gap. The CDR3: CASSPGQSLYGYTF. The CDR3, as DNA: TGTGCCAGCAGCCCGGGCCAGAGCCTCTATGGCTACACCTTC.

The rearrangement joins TRBV6-5 to TRBJ2-1, with 8 bases matching TRBD2. Germline CDR1 is MNHEY and CDR2 is SVGAGI. J lost 3 bases, V lost 4 bases, and 2 bases had no gene match. CDR3 length: 14 residues. The CDR3 bases are TGTGCCAGCAGTTTACTAGCGGACTACAATGAGCAGTTCTTC. Amino acid sequence: CASSLLADYNEQFF.